The 6 T cell receptor beta chains reported below all come from one sample, sequenced in a study of early T cells in non-severe SARS-CoV-2 infection. MiXCR was run by TCRdb on the 5' RACE reads, yielding one entry per CDR3 protein. The table shows under 90,000 distinct CDR3 sequences, with under 15% occurring only once. The sequencing sample was made of whole blood. All receptors come from an adult who was a healthcare worker with PCR-confirmed SARS-CoV-2 infection or an uninfected control (not recorded which).

This clonotype was counted ten times or more. The chain joins TRBV7-9 to TRBJ2-1, with 14 positions matching TRBD2. Unmatched junction bases numbered 11, after V lost 5 bases and J lost 5 bases. CDR1 and CDR2 from the germline V gene are SEHNR and FQNEAQ (reference sequence). This CDR3 spans 18 amino acids. CDR3 sequence: CASSLRLAGGRNNNEQFF. The CDR3 nucleotides read TGTGCCAGCAGCCTGAGACTAGCGGGAGGGAGGAATAACAATGAGCAGTTCTTC.

CDR3 amino acids: CSATPVRGTGELFF. DNA for the CDR3: TGCAGTGCAACGCCCGTCCGGGGCACCGGGGAGCTGTTTTTT. V gene TRBV20-1 combines with J gene TRBJ2-2; D is perhaps TRBD2 (5 bases). Trimming took 6 bases from V and 4 from J, leaving 15 bases between them. Germline values: CDR1 DFQATT, CDR2 SNEGSKA (reference sequence). CDR3 length: 14 amino acids.

This chain connects TRBV29-1 to TRBJ2-1, with TRBD2 as a possible D gene (6 bases). V was pared by 5 bases and J by 8 bases, with 16 bases between. Germline CDR1 and CDR2: SQVTM and ANQGSEA. The CDR3 is made up of 13 amino acids. CDR3 sequence: CSVFAAGRHEQFF. The DNA of the CDR3 is TGCAGCGTTTTTGCCGCGGGGAGGCATGAGCAGTTCTTC.

This clonotype appeared many times. The V call is TRBV20-1, the J call TRBJ2-1; the D gene is possibly TRBD2 (6 bases). Germline V gene sequence: CDR1 DFQATT, CDR2 SNEGSKA (reference sequence). The CDR3 length is 13 residues. With 1 base removed from V and 3 bases from J, the gap between germline ends came to 7 bases. CDR3 sequence reads: CSARAGVYNEQFF. The CDR3 nucleotides read TGCAGTGCTAGAGCGGGAGTCTACAATGAGCAGTTCTTC.

This chain joins TRBV9 and TRBJ1-6; a possible D gene is TRBD1 (5 bases). The V and J ends lost 0 bases and 6 bases respectively, with 7 bases between them. CDR1 and CDR2 (germline): SGDLS, YYNGEE. CDR3 length equals 14 residues. The CDR3: CASSVGRVNSPLHF. CDR3 sequence (DNA): TGTGCCAGCAGCGTAGGCAGGGTTAATTCACCCCTCCACTTT.

Ten or more counts support this clonotype. The chain is built from TRBV5-6 and TRBJ1-2, with TRBD1 matching over 8 bases. V gave up 4 bases and J gave up 6 bases; unmatched junction bases: 17. Germline CDR1 SGHDT, CDR2 YYEEEE. The CDR3 consists of 17 residues. The CDR3 DNA sequence: TGTGCCAGCAGCGTAGATAGCAGGACAGGGCGATTAGATGGCTACACCTTC. Encoded protein: CASSVDSRTGRLDGYTF.